This T cell receptor beta chain comes out of a study of CD8 T cells in ankylosing spondylitis. There are 16 residues in the CDR3. V lost 5 bases and J lost 0, with 16 bases in between. Germline values: CDR1 SGHTA, CDR2 FQGNSA. TCRdb re-called the 5' RACE reads through MiXCR, storing one row per CDR3 protein. The sample holds about 310,000 distinct CDR3 sequences, more than 20% seen once. Study-wide points: Disease-linked clones reportedly showed significant enrichment in matched ankylosing spondylitis synovial fluid. For ankylosing spondylitis blood, a TCR beta motif of roughly 8 highly homologous variants appeared characteristic.

This clonotype was seen at least ten times. The antigen is unknown. This chain connects TRBV7-2 to TRBJ1-1, with a weak D call TRBD1 (5 bases). This clonotype was obtained from a female donor with ankylosing spondylitis or in good health (not recorded which). Sequencing was done on a sample of blood, either unsorted or a sorted T cell fraction (not recorded which). This chain's CDR3 is CASSLAGGVMNTEAFF. The CDR3 DNA sequence: TGTGCCAGCAGCCTCGCGGGGGGGGTGATGAACACTGAAGCTTTCTTT.